This T cell receptor (beta chain) was found in a study of identical twins. Study findings and constraints: Fewer insertions marked abundant cord blood beta clonotypes; young adult naive trended weakly, memory not at all.

No donor was unhealthy or non-Caucasian. Many counts were recorded for this clonotype. What it recognizes is unknown. TCRdb re-analysed the 5' RACE reads in MiXCR, keeping a single row per CDR3 protein. The profile covers around 160,000 distinct CDR3 sequences, with under 4.5% appearing a single time and 7.5% to 8.5% taken by the ten largest. This TCR came from a man between 18 and 35 years old in good health. The source material was memory T cells sorted from blood.

CDR3 bases: TGTGCCAGCAGCCCACCTCCAGTAGGCGGGGAGCTGTTTTTT. It codes for CASSPPPVGGELFF. The chain uses TRBV5-5 and TRBJ2-2; no clear D. V was cut by 4 bases and J by 7 bases, with 14 bases left in between. CDR1 is SGHKS and CDR2 is YYEKEE in the germline V gene (reference sequence). The CDR3 spans 14 residues.